Shown below are 18 T cell receptor beta chains from a single sample sequenced in a study of blood T cell repertoires in COVID-19. Only in-frame clones appear in the TCRdb table, and some are missing; sequencing was by immunoSEQ multiplex PCR. The sample lists some 300,000 clones; around nine tenths were seen once. Sequencing was performed on PBMCs or T cells enriched from blood (not recorded which). The receptors here all came from a woman aged 45 to 65 who had been exposed to COVID-19.

The chain joins TRBV5-5 to TRBJ1-5; 9 positions agree with TRBD1. With 4 bases clipped from V and 7 bases from J, the junction kept 9 bases outside the gene matches. CDR1 is SGHKS and CDR2 is YYEKEE in the germline V gene (reference sequence). This CDR3 comprises 15 residues. The CDR3 DNA sequence: TGTGCCAGCAGCCTTACTACAGGGGGCGTGCAGCCCCAGCATTTT. Translation gives CASSLTTGGVQPQHF.

The rearrangement uses TRBV4-1 and TRBJ1-4; possible D gene TRBD1, 6 bases. This CDR3 is 15 amino acids long. Germline V CDR1 and CDR2: MGHRA, YSYEKL. Trimming took 1 base from V and 8 from J, leaving 14 bases between them. CDR3 sequence: CASSQGTGYGEKLFF. CDR3 nucleotide sequence: TGCGCCAGCAGCCAAGGAACAGGGTATGGAGAAAAACTGTTTTTT.

The V gene is TRBV5-1, the J gene TRBJ2-2; tentative D call: TRBD1 (5 bases). The CDR3 has 15 residues. Germline loops: CDR1 SGHRS, CDR2 YFSETQ. V was clipped by 4 bases and J by 2 bases, with 12 bases between them. The CDR3 DNA sequence: TGCGCCAGCAGCCCCCGGACATTTAACACCGGGGAGCTGTTTTTT. Translated: CASSPRTFNTGELFF.

This clone appeared a single time. The chain uses TRBV24-1 and TRBJ2-5; TRBD1 agrees at 9 bases. The germline V gene encodes CDR1 KGHDR and CDR2 SFDVKD. Trimming cost V 5 bases and J 2 bases; bases outside gene matches: 8. CDR3 size: 16 residues. The CDR3 DNA sequence: TGTGCCACCAGTGGGACAGGGGATGTGGAACAAGAGACCCAGTACTTC. Translating it yields CATSGTGDVEQETQYF.

This chain's CDR3 is CASSQGTGGNTGELFF. CDR3 bases: TGTGCCAGCAGCCAAGGGACAGGGGGAAACACCGGGGAGCTGTTTTTT. The rearrangement joins TRBV14 to TRBJ2-2; 10 positions match TRBD1. This CDR3 is built from 16 residues. Germline-derived CDR1 and CDR2 are SGHDN and FVKESK. V was pared by 1 base and J by 2 bases, with 1 base of the junction left unmatched.

The chain combines TRBV27 with TRBJ2-6, with TRBD1 matching over 10 bases. Germline trimming cut 11 bases from V and 2 bases from J; bases unmatched to any gene: 9. The CDR3 is 16 residues long. CDR1 and CDR2 (germline): MNHEY, SMNVEV (reference sequence). The CDR3 sequence: CASKDRGEPGANVLTF. Written as DNA, the CDR3 is TGTGCCTCTAAGGACAGGGGGGAACCTGGGGCCAACGTCCTGACTTTC.

This clone was detected once. The V call is TRBV5-4, the J call TRBJ2-5, with 7 bases fitting TRBD1. The junction had 5 bases not matched to a gene; V was cut back by 4 bases and J by 5 bases. The CDR3 spans 13 residues. The germline V gene encodes CDR1 SGHNT and CDR2 YYREEE (reference sequence). The CDR3 spells CASSLRGFETQYF. DNA for the CDR3: TGTGCCAGCAGCCTCAGGGGGTTTGAGACCCAGTACTTC. The variable domain in full, completed from reference TRBV5-4 and TRBJ2-5, reads ETGVTQSPTHLIKTRGQQVTLRCSSQSGHNTVSWYQQALGQGPQFIFQYYREEENGRGNFPPRFSGLQFPNYSSELNVNALELDDSALYLCASSLRGFETQYFGPGTRLLVL.

The genes are TRBV7-9 and TRBJ1-1; 7 nucleotides line up with TRBD1. Trimming cost V 10 bases and J 1 base; bases outside gene matches: 21. The CDR3 is 18 amino acids. The germline V gene encodes CDR1 SEHNR and CDR2 FQNEAQ (reference sequence). As DNA, the CDR3 is TGTGCCACCTTAGGTAGGACAGGACCGCGAAGGTCGAACACTGAAGCTTTCTTT. Translated, it gives CATLGRTGPRRSNTEAFF.

The chain uses TRBV5-8 and TRBJ1-5, with unresolved D. The CDR3 runs 15 residues. Germline CDR1 is SGHTS and CDR2 is YDEGEE. The V end lost 3 bases, the J end lost 4 bases, and 14 bases lay between the germline ends. This chain's CDR3 is CASSSGEAENQPQHF. For the CDR3, the DNA is TGTGCCAGCAGCTCCGGGGAAGCAGAGAATCAGCCCCAGCATTTT. Using reference TRBV5-8 and TRBJ1-5 for the parts outside the CDR3, the full variable domain is EAGVTQSPTHLIKTRGQQATLRCSPISGHTSVYWYQQALGLGLQFLLWYDEGEERNRGNFPPRFSGRQFPNYSSELNVNALELEDSALYLCASSSGEAENQPQHFGDGTRLSIL.

The rearrangement links TRBV5-1 to TRBJ1-4, with 10 nucleotides matching TRBD1. V shed 3 bases, J shed 6 bases, and the junction held 2 bases outside the gene matches. CDR1 is SGHRS and CDR2 is YFSETQ in the germline V gene. This CDR3 has 14 amino acids. CDR3 bases: TGCGCCAGCAGCTCGGGACAGGGGTATGAAAAACTGTTTTTT. Translated, it gives CASSSGQGYEKLFF.

The V and J genes are TRBV7-2 and TRBJ2-7, with 9 nucleotides matching TRBD1. CDR1 and CDR2 (germline): SGHTA, FQGNSA. V lost 8 bases and J lost 0; bases outside the gene matches: 11. CDR3 length: 16 amino acids. CDR3 residues: CASLLGQGKTSYEQYF. The CDR3 nucleotides read TGTGCCAGCCTGTTGGGACAGGGCAAAACCTCCTACGAGCAGTACTTC.

The chain has TRBV27 and TRBJ1-2, with D possibly being TRBD1 (5 bases). In germline, CDR1 is MNHEY, CDR2 SMNVEV (reference sequence). Between the trimmed V and J ends, which lost 7 bases and 4 bases, there was a span of 7 bases. This CDR3 is built from 11 residues. CDR3 DNA: TGTGCCAGCAAAGGGGTCTATGGCTACACCTTC. It yields the protein CASKGVYGYTF.

The CDR3: CATSAGIGYEQYF. CDR3 sequence (DNA): TGTGCCACCAGCGCGGGGATTGGGTACGAGCAGTACTTC. The chain couples TRBV15 to TRBJ2-7, with a weak D call TRBD2 (6 bases). CDR1 LNHNV and CDR2 YYDKDF come from the germline V gene (reference sequence). Trimming removed 5 bases at V and 4 bases at J, with 12 bases between. The CDR3 runs to 13 residues.

The chain uses TRBV27 and TRBJ2-7, with D possibly matching TRBD2 (6 bases). Looked up from germline, CDR1 is MNHEY and CDR2 is SMNVEV (reference sequence). V was trimmed by 8 bases and J by 4 bases, leaving 9 bases between them. CDR3 length: 11 amino acids. CDR3 coding DNA: TGTGCCAGCGGGGGGACGTACGAGCAGTACTTC. Its translation: CASGGTYEQYF.

The chain has TRBV7-2 and TRBJ1-2, with TRBD1 matching 8 bases. CDR3 length: 15 residues. V shed 2 bases, J shed 6 bases, and the junction held 8 bases outside the gene matches. Germline loops: CDR1 SGHTA, CDR2 FQGNSA. CDR3 protein: CASSLLGQALNGYTF. The CDR3 coding sequence is TGTGCCAGCAGCTTATTGGGACAGGCTTTAAATGGCTACACCTTC.

The CDR3 region has the DNA TGCAGCGTTGGAGGGGACAGGGCGTGGGATGAGCAGTTCTTC. Its protein is CSVGGDRAWDEQFF. The chain uses TRBV29-1 and TRBJ2-1; 9 bases map to TRBD1. This CDR3 comprises 14 residues. J lost 8 bases, V lost 4 bases, and 9 bases had no gene match. Germline CDR1 SQVTM, CDR2 ANQGSEA.

The rearrangement links TRBV3-1 (or the pseudogene TRBV3-2) to TRBJ1-2; D might be TRBD1 (5 bases). The CDR3 extends over 14 amino acids. CDR1 LGHDT and CDR2 YNNKEL come from the germline V gene (reference sequence). With 0 bases removed from V and 4 bases from J, the gap between germline ends came to 9 bases. The CDR3 here is CASSQESGLYGYTF. As DNA, the CDR3 is TGTGCCAGCAGCCAAGAATCGGGACTCTATGGCTACACCTTC.

The chain recombines TRBV9 with TRBJ2-1; D call uncertain. The CDR3 is 13 amino acids. Germline assignment: CDR1 SGDLS and CDR2 YYNGEE. The V and J ends lost 0 bases and 7 bases respectively, with 8 bases between them. CDR3 DNA: TGTGCCAGCAGCGTAGACCCTCGGAATGAGCAGTTCTTC. Protein product: CASSVDPRNEQFF.